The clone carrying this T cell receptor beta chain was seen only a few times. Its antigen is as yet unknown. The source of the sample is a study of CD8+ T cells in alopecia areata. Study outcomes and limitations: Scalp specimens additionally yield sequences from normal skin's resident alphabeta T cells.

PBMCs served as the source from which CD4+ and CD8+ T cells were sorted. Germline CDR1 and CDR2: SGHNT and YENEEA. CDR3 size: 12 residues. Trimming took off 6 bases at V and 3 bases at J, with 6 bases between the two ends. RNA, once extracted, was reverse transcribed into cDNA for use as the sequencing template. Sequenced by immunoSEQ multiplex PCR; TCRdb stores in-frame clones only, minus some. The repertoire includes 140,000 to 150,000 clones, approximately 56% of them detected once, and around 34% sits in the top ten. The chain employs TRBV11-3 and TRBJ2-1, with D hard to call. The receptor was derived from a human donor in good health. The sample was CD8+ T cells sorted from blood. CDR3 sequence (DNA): TGTGCCAGCAGACCTTTCTACAATGAGCAGTTCTTC. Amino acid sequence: CASRPFYNEQFF.